Each of the 20 T cell receptor beta chains below was sequenced from the same sample in a study of T cells in Graves' hyperthyroidism and ophthalmopathy. TCR beta CDR3 regions were amplified from RNA. TCR CDR3 underwent first-round RT-PCR with the HTBI primer set. One entry per CDR3 protein, called by TCRdb with MiXCR from the multiplex PCR reads. The repertoire holds fewer than 750,000 distinct CDR3 sequences, with about 14% as singletons. Sequences were obtained from blood. The receptors were sampled from a woman aged 45-65 years with Graves' ophthalmopathy.

Concerning this clonotype: A much more abundant neighbour one base away suggests this may be a read error. The chain has TRBV15 and TRBJ2-3; TRBD2 might be the D (6 bases). This CDR3 has 16 amino acids. Germline CDR1 reads LNHNV; CDR2 reads YYDKDF (reference sequence). V gave up 0 bases and J gave up 4 bases, with 14 bases separating them. For the CDR3, the DNA is TGTGCCACCAGCAGAGAAGTAGGAGGGGACGCAGATACGCAGTATTTT. Translating it yields CATSREVGGDADTQYF.

The chain couples TRBV4-1 to TRBJ2-1; D uncertain. Trimming took off 0 bases at V and 1 base at J, with 10 bases between the two ends. The CDR3 contains 16 residues. Germline-derived CDR1 and CDR2 are MGHRA and YSYEKL. The DNA for the CDR3 is TGCGCCAGCAGCCAAGACGGCTTCCCATCCTACAATGAGCAGTTCTTC. Its protein product is CASSQDGFPSYNEQFF.

The genes are TRBV29-1 and TRBJ2-3; D ambiguous. V dropped 4 bases and J dropped 1 base, with 6 bases sitting between them. This CDR3 region has 12 residues. From germline, CDR1 is SQVTM and CDR2 ANQGSEA. The CDR3 region is CSVVPGTDTQYF. The CDR3 DNA reads TGCAGCGTTGTTCCAGGCACAGATACGCAGTATTTT.

This clonotype was seen a handful of times. This chain links TRBV27 with TRBJ1-3; D is undetermined. The CDR3 is 13 residues long. Germline CDR1 is MNHEY and CDR2 is SMNVEV (reference sequence). The V end was cut by 0 bases, the J end by 4 bases, with 4 bases between. The CDR3 reads CASSLSFGNTIYF. The CDR3 DNA follows: TGTGCCAGCAGTTTATCCTTCGGAAACACCATATATTTT.

This clonotype has more than one count but fewer than ten. The chain recombines TRBV14 with TRBJ1-1; tentatively, D is TRBD1 (5 bases). Trimming cost V 2 bases and J 1 base, with 11 bases left between them. Germline V gene sequence: CDR1 SGHDN, CDR2 FVKESK. This CDR3 spans 15 amino acids. CDR3 sequence (DNA): TGTGCCAGCAGCCAACTCACGACAGCGAACACTGAAGCTTTCTTT. Its translation: CASSQLTTANTEAFF.

This chain links TRBV19 with TRBJ2-2; TRBD2 aligns across 7 bases. This CDR3 has 16 amino acids. J was trimmed by 4 bases and V by 3 bases; bases with no gene match: 8. The germline V gene encodes CDR1 LNHDA and CDR2 SQIVND (reference sequence). In nucleotides, the CDR3 is TGTGCCAGTAGTATCGGCGGGAGCGTGGGCACCGGGGAGCTGTTTTTT. This sequence encodes CASSIGGSVGTGELFF.

This clonotype was observed many times. The chain links TRBV14 to TRBJ2-1, with TRBD2 matching over 8 bases. Per germline, CDR1 SGHDN and CDR2 FVKESK. The J segment lost 5 bases and the V segment lost 2 bases, leaving 5 bases of the junction unmatched. This CDR3 region has 15 residues. Here the CDR3 reads CASSQFREGNNEQFF. The CDR3 DNA is TGTGCCAGCAGCCAATTCCGGGAGGGAAACAATGAGCAGTTCTTC.

This clonotype was counted at least ten times. V and J are TRBV27 and TRBJ2-7; D possibly corresponds to TRBD1 (5 bases). Per germline, CDR1 MNHEY and CDR2 SMNVEV (reference sequence). Deletions cut 2 bases from V and 2 bases from J, with 13 bases between. The CDR3 covers 15 residues. CDR3 protein: CASSLLGHRAYEQYF. The CDR3 DNA reads as TGTGCCAGCAGTTTACTCGGACATAGAGCCTACGAGCAGTACTTC.

On this clonotype: Just one base apart from a much larger clone, this may be a read error. The rearrangement uses TRBV5-5 and TRBJ2-1; the match to TRBD2 covers 11 bases. Germline CDR1 and CDR2: SGHKS and YYEKEE (reference sequence). The junction had 5 bases not matched to a gene; V was cut back by 4 bases and J by 2 bases. The length of the CDR3 is 16 residues. CDR3 nucleotides: TGTGCCAGCAGCGGCATAGCGGGAGGGACCTACAATGAGCAGTTCTTC. This gives the protein CASSGIAGGTYNEQFF.

This clonotype was seen ten or more times. The chain couples TRBV30 to TRBJ1-1, with D unclear. The V end was cut by 2 bases, the J end by 8 bases, with 15 bases between. This CDR3 contains 13 residues. Germline CDR1 reads GTSNPN; CDR2 reads SVGIG (reference sequence). CDR3 bases: TGTGCCTGGAGTACGGGATTGGAGGGCGAAGCTTTCTTT. Its translation: CAWSTGLEGEAFF.

V and J are TRBV3-1 and TRBJ2-5; D gene ambiguous. This CDR3 spans 13 amino acids. The germline V and J ends were trimmed by 3 bases and 2 bases, with 7 bases remaining between them. CDR1 and CDR2 from the germline V gene are LGHDT and YNNKEL (reference sequence). CDR3 sequence reads: CASSHAEQETQYF. The CDR3 coding sequence is TGTGCCAGCAGCCATGCAGAACAAGAGACCCAGTACTTC.

This clonotype was detected only a few times. V is TRBV6-1 and J is TRBJ1-5; D ambiguous. Trimming removed 5 bases at V and 6 bases at J, with 11 bases between. This CDR3 has 13 residues. From germline, CDR1 is MNHNS and CDR2 SASEGT. The chain's CDR3 is CASSSTKTQPQHF. The CDR3 DNA follows: TGTGCCAGCAGTTCGACGAAGACTCAGCCCCAGCATTTT.

This clonotype was counted ten times or more. This sequence joins TRBV28 and TRBJ2-7, with a weak D call TRBD1 (6 bases). The germline V gene has CDR1 MDHEN and CDR2 SYDVKM. CDR3 length: 13 amino acids. Between the trimmed V and J ends, which lost 4 bases and 3 bases, there was a span of 10 bases. CDR3 nucleotide sequence: TGTGCCAGCAGTTGGGACACCAACTACGAGCAGTACTTC. The encoded protein is CASSWDTNYEQYF.

The V gene is TRBV11-2, the J gene TRBJ2-1, with D perhaps matching TRBD1 (6 bases). V lost 3 bases, J lost 7 bases, and 16 bases lay in between. Germline CDR1 SGHAT, CDR2 FQNNGV. The CDR3 loop spans 15 amino acids. CDR3 DNA: TGTGCCAGCAGCTTTTTAGGGGGTTCTGGGAATGAGCAGTTCTTC. It is translated as CASSFLGGSGNEQFF.

The sample holds many counts of this clonotype. The chain employs TRBV7-3 and TRBJ2-4, with D perhaps TRBD1 or TRBD2 (5 bases each). Trimming took off 4 bases at V and 11 bases at J, with 18 bases between the two ends. The CDR3 spans 14 residues. Germline CDR1 is SGHTA and CDR2 is FQGTGA. This CDR3 reads CASSSRLLPGLQYF. For the CDR3, the DNA is TGTGCCAGCAGCTCCCGACTCTTGCCGGGGCTTCAGTACTTC.

This clonotype appeared a few times. The V and J genes are TRBV5-6 and TRBJ2-7; the D gene is possibly TRBD1 (6 bases). Germline CDR1 and CDR2: SGHDT and YYEEEE. The CDR3 is 15 amino acids. V lost 3 bases and J 3 bases, leaving 16 bases between the germline ends. In DNA, the CDR3 is TGTGCCAGCAGCTATATACAGGGATTTGACTACGAGCAGTACTTC. The encoded protein is CASSYIQGFDYEQYF.

This clonotype has a count of ten or more. The V call is TRBV16, the J call TRBJ1-1, with a weak D call TRBD1 (5 bases). Between the trimmed V and J ends, which lost 4 bases and 5 bases, there was a span of 17 bases. The germline CDR1 and CDR2 sequences are KGHSY and FQNENV. The CDR3 extends over 15 amino acids. CDR3 in amino acids: CASSPQDGGLTEAFF. The DNA for the CDR3 is TGTGCCAGCAGCCCCCAAGACGGGGGGTTGACTGAAGCTTTCTTT.

This clonotype was detected a few times. This chain joins TRBV3-1 and TRBJ2-2; D perhaps matches TRBD2 (8 bases). Trimming left V 4 bases short and J 5 bases short, with 26 bases between. There are 19 residues in the CDR3. The germline V gene encodes CDR1 LGHDT and CDR2 YNNKEL (reference sequence). Written as DNA, the CDR3 is TGTGCCAGCAGCCGAATATCGCGGACTATAGCGGGACAGACCGGGGAGCTGTTTTTT. It codes for CASSRISRTIAGQTGELFF.

The rearrangement uses TRBV11-2 and TRBJ1-5; 9 bases map to TRBD1. The CDR3 contains 15 residues. V lost 6 bases to trimming and J lost 3 bases; unmatched junction nucleotides: 6. CDR1 and CDR2 from the germline V gene are SGHAT and FQNNGV. CDR3 region: CASSHGTGINQPQHF. The CDR3 nucleotides read TGTGCCAGCAGTCACGGGACAGGGATCAATCAGCCCCAGCATTTT.

This clonotype was counted at least ten times. The rearrangement links TRBV12-3 or TRBV12-4 to TRBJ1-2; tentatively, D is TRBD1 (5 bases). CDR3 length equals 14 residues. V lost 6 bases and J lost 2, with 13 bases in between. The CDR3 DNA follows: TGTGCCAGCAGGGGCACAGGAGACAACTATGGCTACACCTTC. Amino acids: CASRGTGDNYGYTF.